Following are 28 T cell receptor beta chains from one sample sequenced in a study of spatial heterogeneity in lung cancer. Stated time point: sample taken at primary tumor resection. Unsorted whole RNA from tumor, nontumor lung or frozen PBMC underwent sequencing. TCRdb ran MiXCR on the 5' RACE reads and lists one entry per CDR3 protein. The table has tens of thousands of distinct CDR3 sequences, more than 15% seen once. The sample was PBMCs, taken at surgery. These TCRs come from a male donor with early-stage non-small cell lung cancer.

This chain joins TRBV29-1 and TRBJ1-1; the match to TRBD1 covers 12 bases. With 5 bases clipped from V and 6 bases from J, the junction kept 4 bases outside the gene matches. CDR1 is SQVTM, CDR2 ANQGSEA, per germline. The CDR3 runs to 13 residues. The DNA for the CDR3 is TGCAGCGTTCGGGACAGGGGGCATGCTGAAGCTTTCTTT. Its translation is CSVRDRGHAEAFF.

The V gene is TRBV15, the J gene TRBJ2-7; D is unclear. Germline CDR1 LNHNV, CDR2 YYDKDF (reference sequence). This CDR3 spans 13 amino acids. Trimming removed 1 base from V and 7 bases from J, with 11 bases in between. Written as DNA, the CDR3 is TGTGCCACCAGCAGAGGGCAAGAGGAGGAGCAGTACTTC. Translating it yields CATSRGQEEEQYF.

The rearrangement links TRBV7-2 to TRBJ2-5; D unresolved. CDR1 and CDR2 (germline): SGHTA, FQGNSA. The CDR3 sequence is 14 residues long. Trimming shortened V by 2 bases and J by 5 bases, and 12 bases separated the two germline ends. CDR3 sequence reads: CASSLLLVQETQYF. The DNA of the CDR3 is TGTGCCAGCAGCTTACTTCTGGTCCAGGAGACCCAGTACTTC.

This clonotype was counted between two and nine times. V and J are TRBV6-6 and TRBJ2-1; 9 bases are shared with TRBD2. CDR3 length: 16 amino acids. Trimming removed 2 bases from V and 2 bases from J; junction bases left unmatched: 4. CDR1 is MNHNY and CDR2 is SVGAGI in the germline V gene (reference sequence). CDR3 residues: CASSYAERGAYNEQFF. CDR3 DNA sequence: TGTGCCAGCAGTTACGCGGAGCGGGGGGCCTACAATGAGCAGTTCTTC.

The chain links TRBV12-3 or TRBV12-4 to TRBJ1-2; no reliable D call. The CDR3 contains 13 residues. V shed 7 bases and J shed 3 bases, with 12 bases lying between them. The CDR3 here is CASTPMADYGYTF. The CDR3 region has the DNA TGTGCCAGCACCCCAATGGCGGACTATGGCTACACCTTC.

This clonotype has just a few counts. V and J are TRBV28 and TRBJ2-1; 8 bases match TRBD2. Germline V CDR1 and CDR2: MDHEN, SYDVKM. The V and J ends lost 4 bases and 10 bases, in that order; junction bases with no gene match: 12. This CDR3 is 15 amino acids long. For the CDR3, the DNA is TGTGCCAGCAGTTCTATTGGGACTAGTCTTAACGAGCAGTTCTTC. Protein: CASSSIGTSLNEQFF.

This sequence joins TRBV24-1 and TRBJ2-1; D is unresolved. The ends were cut back, 4 bases at V and 6 bases at J, with 12 bases in the middle. The CDR3 is made up of 14 amino acids. Germline V CDR1 and CDR2: KGHDR, SFDVKD. CDR3 region: CATSDRSLGNEQFF. DNA of the CDR3: TGTGCCACCAGTGACCGAAGTTTGGGCAATGAGCAGTTCTTC.

V gene TRBV5-1 combines with J gene TRBJ2-5, with a weak D call TRBD1 (6 bases). The CDR3 sequence is 14 residues long. CDR1 is SGHRS and CDR2 is YFSETQ in the germline V gene. Trimming cost V 0 bases and J 6 bases, with 12 bases left between them. The CDR3 DNA is TGCGCCAGCAGCTTGGCCGCAGGGGACAAGACCCAGTACTTC. This sequence encodes CASSLAAGDKTQYF.

DNA of the CDR3: TGTGCCAGCAGTCGACAGGGTATAGAAGGCTACACCTTC. Its translation: CASSRQGIEGYTF. This chain links TRBV12-3 or TRBV12-4 with TRBJ1-2; 7 bases align to TRBD1. J gave up 8 bases and V 5 bases, and 8 bases lay outside the gene matches. CDR3 length: 13 amino acids.

This clonotype was recorded at least ten times. This chain joins TRBV20-1 and TRBJ2-1, with 12 bases fitting TRBD2. This CDR3 comprises 14 residues. Germline CDR1 DFQATT, CDR2 SNEGSKA (reference sequence). The junction had 6 bases not matched to a gene; V was cut back by 5 bases and J by 7 bases. This CDR3 reads CSASSGRAGNEQFF. CDR3 bases: TGCAGTGCTTCTAGCGGGAGGGCCGGAAATGAGCAGTTCTTC.

In its sample, this clonotype was seen a few times. The V gene is TRBV3-1, the J gene TRBJ2-1; possibly TRBD1 for D (6 bases). Germline V gene data show CDR1 as LGHDT and CDR2 as YNNKEL (reference sequence). Trimming cost V 1 base and J 9 bases, with 10 bases left between them. This CDR3 contains 13 residues. As DNA, the CDR3 is TGTGCCAGCAGCCAAGCCCGAGGGGGTGAGCAGTTCTTC. Its protein product is CASSQARGGEQFF.

This clonotype was seen more than once but under ten times. V usage is TRBV11-1 and J usage is TRBJ1-4, with D perhaps matching TRBD1 (6 bases). Germline CDR1 is SGHAT and CDR2 is FQDESV (reference sequence). The CDR3 is made up of 15 amino acids. Trimming took off 2 bases at V and 3 bases at J, with 10 bases between the two ends. CDR3 sequence (DNA): TGTGCCAGCAGCTTATCTACAGGGTCTAATGAAAAACTGTTTTTT. It is translated as CASSLSTGSNEKLFF.

This chain links TRBV30 with TRBJ1-5; a weak D match, TRBD1 (6 bases). Trimming left V 7 bases short and J 5 bases short, with 15 bases between. The CDR3 consists of 13 residues. Germline V gene lookup returns CDR1 GTSNPN and CDR2 SVGIG (reference sequence). CDR3 sequence (DNA): TGTGCCTCCGGAACAGGGTTAGATCAGCCCCAGCATTTT. This codes for CASGTGLDQPQHF.

This chain links TRBV5-4 with TRBJ2-2; 9 bases fit TRBD1. The CDR3 covers 17 residues. Germline V gives CDR1 SGHNT, CDR2 YYREEE (reference sequence). Trimming took 6 bases from V and 3 from J; bases not matched to a gene: 12. The CDR3 loop is CASTSSKGQGYTGELFF. The CDR3, as DNA: TGTGCCAGCACGAGTTCTAAGGGACAGGGATACACCGGGGAGCTGTTTTTT.

The chain carries TRBV11-1 and TRBJ2-5, with 11 bases matching TRBD2. This CDR3 is built from 16 residues. Per the germline V gene, CDR1 is SGHAT and CDR2 is FQDESV (reference sequence). V gave up 4 bases and J gave up 5 bases; unmatched junction bases: 9. CDR3 amino acids: CASSSTSGGTGETQYF. In nucleotides, the CDR3 is TGTGCCAGCAGCTCCACTAGCGGGGGTACTGGGGAGACCCAGTACTTC.

This sequence joins TRBV12-3 or TRBV12-4 and TRBJ1-3; D uncertain. The ends were cut back, 6 bases at V and 4 bases at J, with 10 bases in the middle. CDR3 length equals 13 residues. The CDR3 here is CASSPVLGNTIYF. The CDR3 region has the DNA TGTGCCAGCAGCCCAGTGCTCGGAAACACCATATATTTT.

This clonotype has a count of ten or more. The chain uses TRBV20-1 and TRBJ2-7; 8 nucleotides match TRBD1. The CDR3 is made up of 14 amino acids. Germline V gene data show CDR1 as DFQATT and CDR2 as SNEGSKA (reference sequence). After removal of 2 bases from V and 5 bases from J, the junction contained 8 bases not matched to a gene. CDR3 in DNA: TGCAGTGCTAGACCAGGACAGGGCGGAGACGAGCAGTACTTC. Amino acids: CSARPGQGGDEQYF.

The chain is built from TRBV5-1 and TRBJ1-4; D is unresolved. Germline V gene lookup returns CDR1 SGHRS and CDR2 YFSETQ. CDR3 size: 13 residues. The V end lost 0 bases, the J end lost 8 bases, and 8 bases lay between the germline ends. CDR3 amino acids: CASSLGSGEKLFF. For the CDR3, the DNA is TGCGCCAGCAGCTTGGGTTCGGGAGAAAAACTGTTTTTT.

The CDR3 DNA follows: TGTGCCAGCAGTTACTGGGCCGGGACAGGGGGCGCGGAGACCCAGTACTTC. Translation: CASSYWAGTGGAETQYF. The chain links TRBV6-5 to TRBJ2-5; 12 positions match TRBD1. Germline CDR1 is MNHEY and CDR2 is SVGAGI. This CDR3 comprises 17 residues. J gave up 5 bases and V 1 base, and 8 bases lay outside the gene matches.

The rearrangement joins TRBV6-5 to TRBJ2-5, with 8 bases that match TRBD2. This CDR3 is built from 14 residues. Germline trimming cut 6 bases from V and 10 bases from J; bases unmatched to any gene: 13. Germline V CDR1 and CDR2: MNHEY, SVGAGI. CDR3: CASRRLAGSGDQYF. DNA for the CDR3: TGTGCCAGCAGACGATTAGCGGGGTCGGGTGACCAGTACTTC.

The chain uses TRBV7-9 and TRBJ1-5; D gene ambiguous. CDR1 is SEHNR, CDR2 FQNEAQ, per germline (reference sequence). This CDR3 has 13 residues. V was pared by 5 bases and J by 5 bases, with 10 bases between. This CDR3 is CASSITPDQPQHF. The CDR3 DNA is TGTGCCAGCAGCATAACCCCTGATCAGCCCCAGCATTTT.

The chain joins TRBV7-2 to TRBJ2-3; 7 nucleotides align to TRBD1. V was clipped by 5 bases and J by 5 bases; unmatched bases: 4. The CDR3 covers 13 residues. Germline V CDR1 and CDR2: SGHTA, FQGNSA. The CDR3 DNA sequence: TGTGCCAGCAGCCAAAACAGGGGAGATACGCAGTATTTT. Its protein product is CASSQNRGDTQYF.

In this sample, this clonotype turned up a few times. The J gene is TRBJ1-4, the V gene TRBV30; no reliable D call. Germline-derived CDR1 and CDR2 are GTSNPN and SVGIG (reference sequence). V was shortened by 0 bases and J by 8 bases, with 10 bases between the two germline ends. The CDR3 is 13 residues long. This CDR3 reads CAWSVLTVEKLFF. CDR3 nucleotides: TGTGCCTGGAGTGTATTAACTGTCGAAAAACTGTTTTTT.

Ten or more counts support this clonotype. V and J are TRBV29-1 and TRBJ2-7, with a weak D call TRBD1 (6 bases). V lost 5 bases and J 6 bases, leaving 17 bases between the germline ends. The CDR3 contains 13 residues. CDR1 SQVTM and CDR2 ANQGSEA come from the germline V gene. The CDR3 nucleotides read TGCAGCGTTAGCCGAGGGGGAACGGGCGAGCAGTACTTC. Amino acid sequence: CSVSRGGTGEQYF.

This clonotype was observed a handful of times. This chain connects TRBV7-9 to TRBJ1-5; D might be TRBD1 (5 bases). The CDR3 is made up of 12 amino acids. V was trimmed by 5 bases and J by 15 bases, leaving 17 bases between them. CDR1 and CDR2 (germline): SEHNR, FQNEAQ (reference sequence). CDR3: CASSLTGDPRHF. DNA of the CDR3: TGTGCCAGCAGCCTTACAGGCGATCCTAGGCATTTT.

The V call is TRBV18, the J call TRBJ2-3; 7 nucleotides align to TRBD1. The V gene's germline CDR1 is KGHSH and CDR2 LQKENI. V lost 0 bases to trimming and J lost 3 bases; unmatched junction nucleotides: 6. CDR3 size: 16 residues. CDR3 residues: CASSPPAQGETDTQYF. CDR3 nucleotide sequence: TGTGCCAGCTCACCACCGGCGCAGGGGGAGACAGATACGCAGTATTTT.

About this clonotype: One end of the junction is discordant with germline, which a read error may explain. The chain has TRBV29-1 and TRBJ2-1, with 9 bases lining up with TRBD2. Looked up from germline, CDR1 is SQVTM and CDR2 is ANQGSEA. This CDR3 spans 14 amino acids. The DNA of the CDR3 is TGCAGCGCGGGAGCGGGACTAGCCTATAATGAGCAGTTCTTC. Translating it yields CSAGAGLAYNEQFF.

This clonotype appeared a few times. The V and J genes are TRBV12-3 or TRBV12-4 and TRBJ2-3, with D perhaps matching TRBD1 (5 bases). The length of the CDR3 is 14 residues. V was shortened by 7 bases and J by 2 bases, with 13 bases between the two germline ends. The CDR3 DNA is TGTGCCAGCACTCGCGACAGACTCACAGATACGCAGTATTTT. Residues: CASTRDRLTDTQYF.